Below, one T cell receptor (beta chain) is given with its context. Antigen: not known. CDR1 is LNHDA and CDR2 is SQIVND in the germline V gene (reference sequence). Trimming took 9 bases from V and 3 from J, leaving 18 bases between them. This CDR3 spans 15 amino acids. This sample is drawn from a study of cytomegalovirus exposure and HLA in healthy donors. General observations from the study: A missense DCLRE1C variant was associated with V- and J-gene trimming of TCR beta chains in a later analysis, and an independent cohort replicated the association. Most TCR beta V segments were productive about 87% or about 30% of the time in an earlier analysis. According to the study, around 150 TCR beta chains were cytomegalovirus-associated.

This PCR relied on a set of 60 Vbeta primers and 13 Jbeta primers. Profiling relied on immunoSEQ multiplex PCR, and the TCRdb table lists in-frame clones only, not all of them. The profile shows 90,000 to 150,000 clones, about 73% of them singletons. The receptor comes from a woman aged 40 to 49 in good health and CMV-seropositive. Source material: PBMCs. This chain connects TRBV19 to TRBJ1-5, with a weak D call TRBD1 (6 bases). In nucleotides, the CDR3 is TGTGCCAGCATCTCACAGGGAGCCGCCAATCAGCCCCAGCATTTT. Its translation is CASISQGAANQPQHF.